These T cell receptor beta chains were read from a single sample in a study of OX40 agonist ivuxolimab in advanced cancers. Sequenced by immunoSEQ multiplex PCR; TCRdb stores in-frame clones only, minus some. The table shows 9,500 to 15,000 clones, with around 83% occurring only once. The sequencing used CD4+ or CD8+ T cells sorted from blood, collected in a trial of the OX40 agonist ivuxolimab. Receptor source: an adult with an advanced solid tumor such as melanoma, head and neck, liver or kidney cancer. CDR3s include the opening cysteine and the closing phenylalanine or tryptophan. Fields, in order: V gene, clone size, J gene, D gene, CDR3 length, CDR3 protein, CDR3 DNA. A D gene is named only where the DNA matches it firmly. The size of a clone is reported for some rows only, either as once, few or many, or as a class for expanded clones.

TRBV7-4	-	TRBJ2-7	TRBD2	16	CASSSLALAGDYEQYF	TGTGCCAGCAGCTCCTTGGCACTAGCGGGAGACTACGAGCAGTACTTC
TRBV7-9	few	TRBJ1-2	-	13	CASSGLLGYGYTF	TGTGCCAGCAGCGGCCTCTTAGGCTATGGCTACACCTTC
TRBV11-1	-	TRBJ1-1	-	12	CASSFGDTEAFF	TGTGCCAGCAGCTTCGGGGACACTGAAGCTTTCTTT
TRBV30	-	TRBJ1-1	-	14	CAWSSDSADLGAFF	TGTGCCTGGAGTTCTGACAGCGCGGACCTTGGAGCTTTCTTT
TRBV9	-	TRBJ2-3	TRBD2	14	CASSGAGFTDTQYF	TGTGCCAGCAGCGGAGCGGGGTTCACAGATACGCAGTATTTT
TRBV9	-	TRBJ1-1	TRBD1	16	CASSVDERGRDTEAFF	TGTGCCAGCAGCGTAGACGAGAGGGGGCGCGACACTGAAGCTTTCTTT
TRBV2	-	TRBJ2-7	TRBD2	16	CASSGDGGRSAYEQYF	TGTGCCAGCAGTGGGGATGGCGGGAGATCAGCCTACGAGCAGTACTTC
TRBV10-2	-	TRBJ1-1	-	15	CASSALQGGVTEAFF	TGCGCCAGCAGCGCTTTACAGGGTGGGGTCACTGAAGCTTTCTTT
TRBV5-4	few	TRBJ1-1	-	13	CASSLGGNTEAFF	TGTGCCAGCAGCTTGGGCGGAAACACTGAAGCTTTCTTT
TRBV19	-	TRBJ2-7	-	16	CASSTSKVSSRYEQYF	TGTGCCAGTAGTACCTCGAAGGTTAGCTCCCGATACGAGCAGTACTTC
TRBV5-6	-	TRBJ2-3	-	14	CASSRDSITDTQYF	TGTGCCAGCAGCCGGGACTCCATCACAGATACGCAGTATTTT
TRBV10-1	-	TRBJ2-1	-	12	CASSELPGEQFF	TGCGCCAGCAGTGAGCTCCCCGGTGAGCAGTTCTTC
TRBV9	-	TRBJ2-2	-	15	CASSVEGQNTGELFF	TGTGCCAGCAGCGTAGAGGGACAGAACACCGGGGAGCTGTTTTTT
TRBV16	-	TRBJ2-7	TRBD2	14	CASSPSGSGYEQYF	TGTGCCAGCAGCCCGAGCGGGAGTGGGTACGAGCAGTACTTC
TRBV7-9	-	TRBJ1-1	-	14	CASSSLWGDTEAFF	TGTGCCAGCAGCTCCTTATGGGGAGACACTGAAGCTTTCTTT
TRBV21-1	-	TRBJ2-7	-	14	CASSKLDSSYEQYF	TGTGCCAGCAGCAAGTTGGACAGCTCCTACGAGCAGTACTTC
TRBV11-2	-	TRBJ2-2	TRBD1	15	CASSGGTGIDGELFF	TGTGCCAGCAGCGGAGGGACAGGGATTGACGGGGAGCTGTTTTTT